One sample yielded the 29 T cell receptor beta chains listed below, sequenced in a study of blood T cells in healthy people across ages. Primers used in a second PCR of about 6 to 11 cycles were a sample-barcoded 5' primer and a J-beta primer mix. TCRdb used MiXCR to reprocess the 5' RACE reads, holding one entry per CDR3 protein. Of 1.2 million to 1.5 million distinct CDR3 sequences in the sample, 59% were seen once. The specimen sequenced was blood. Receptors were obtained from a man younger than 35 in good health.

The chain uses TRBV7-2 and TRBJ2-5; TRBD2 matches at 9 bases. Germline V lookup: CDR1 SGHTA, CDR2 FQGNSA. This CDR3 is built from 17 residues. J was trimmed by 2 bases and V by 1 base; bases with no gene match: 8. The CDR3 sequence is CASSLEIRTSEQETQYF. In nucleotides, the CDR3 is TGTGCCAGCAGCTTAGAAATACGGACTAGCGAACAAGAGACCCAGTACTTC.

The chain employs TRBV20-1 and TRBJ2-7; no clear D. The end of the DNA is better explained by TRBJ2-4, so the J call may be wrong. CDR1 is DFQATT and CDR2 is SNEGSKA in the germline V gene (reference sequence). This CDR3 has 14 residues. The CDR3 sequence: CSASVVRAKNIQYF. CDR3 nucleotides: TGCAGTGCCAGCGTCGTAAGGGCCAAAAACATTCAGTACTTC.

This clonotype has more than one count but fewer than ten. This rearrangement joins TRBV5-1 to TRBJ2-1, with 8 bases lining up with TRBD2. The CDR3 is made up of 16 amino acids. CDR1 is SGHRS, CDR2 YFSETQ, per germline. Trimming at V came to 0 bases and at J to 10 bases, leaving 12 bases not matched to a gene. CDR3 loop: CASSLAAGAGVVEQFF. The DNA for the CDR3 is TGCGCCAGCAGCTTGGCCGCAGGAGCGGGGGTGGTCGAGCAGTTCTTC. Variable domain in full (rest from reference TRBV5-1 and TRBJ2-1): KAGVTQTPRYLIKTRGQQVTLSCSPISGHRSVSWYQQTPGQGLQFLFEYFSETQRNKGNFPGRFSGRQFSNSRSEMNVSTLELGDSALYLCASSLAAGAGVVEQFFGPGTRLTVL.

The chain joins TRBV5-1 to TRBJ2-1; no firm D call. The CDR3 has 14 residues. Germline CDR1 reads SGHRS; CDR2 reads YFSETQ. The V gene lost 0 bases and the J gene lost 9 bases, with 13 bases spanning the gap. The CDR3 DNA is TGCGCCAGCAGCTTGGGCCAAGAGCGCGGTGAGCAGTTCTTC. As protein: CASSLGQERGEQFF. Full variable domain (remainder filled in from reference TRBV5-1 and TRBJ2-1): KAGVTQTPRYLIKTRGQQVTLSCSPISGHRSVSWYQQTPGQGLQFLFEYFSETQRNKGNFPGRFSGRQFSNSRSEMNVSTLELGDSALYLCASSLGQERGEQFFGPGTRLTVL.

There are a few counts of this clonotype. The chain recombines TRBV27 with TRBJ2-3; D is possibly TRBD1 (5 bases). V lost 5 bases, J lost 4 bases, and 13 bases lay in between. CDR1 and CDR2 from the germline V gene are MNHEY and SMNVEV (reference sequence). The CDR3 runs 14 residues. This chain's CDR3 is CASSPSGRADTQYF. CDR3 nucleotide sequence: TGTGCCAGCAGTCCCTCAGGCAGGGCAGATACGCAGTATTTT.

In DNA form, the CDR3 reads TGTGCCAGCAGTGGCGGGGAGGGGGTCATGGATACGCAGTATTTT. Its protein product is CASSGGEGVMDTQYF. The V call is TRBV6-4, the J call TRBJ2-3; perhaps TRBD2 as D (7 bases). CDR3 length: 15 amino acids. V lost 4 bases and J 6 bases, leaving 17 bases between the germline ends. The V gene's germline CDR1 is MRHNA and CDR2 SNTAGT.

This chain links TRBV7-9 with TRBJ2-1; 7 nucleotides agree with TRBD2. The DNA end is more similar to TRBJ2-7, so the J call may be wrong. This CDR3 region has 11 residues. CDR1 and CDR2 (germline): SEHNR, FQNEAQ (reference sequence). This CDR3 is CAGGGFNEQYF. The CDR3 DNA sequence: TGTGCCGGCGGGGGTTTCAATGAGCAGTACTTC.

CDR3 region: CASRALAPSYEQYF. The DNA of the CDR3 is TGTGCCAGCAGGGCTCTAGCGCCATCCTACGAGCAGTACTTC. This chain connects TRBV6-1 to TRBJ2-5; tentative D call: TRBD2 (6 bases). The J call may be mistaken, given a closer DNA end match to TRBJ2-7. The length of the CDR3 is 14 residues. CDR1 and CDR2 from the germline V gene are MNHNS and SASEGT.

CDR3 in amino acids: CASSIGLAEPYEQYF. Written as DNA, the CDR3 is TGCGCCAGCAGCATCGGACTAGCGGAGCCTTACGAGCAGTACTTC. This chain joins TRBV5-1 and TRBJ2-7; 10 bases match TRBD2. CDR3 length: 15 amino acids. Trimming removed 4 bases from V and 4 bases from J; junction bases left unmatched: 8. The germline CDR1 and CDR2 sequences are SGHRS and YFSETQ. The full variable domain, with the rest looked up from reference TRBV5-1 and TRBJ2-7, is KAGVTQTPRYLIKTRGQQVTLSCSPISGHRSVSWYQQTPGQGLQFLFEYFSETQRNKGNFPGRFSGRQFSNSRSEMNVSTLELGDSALYLCASSIGLAEPYEQYFGPGTRLTVT.

V gene TRBV5-5 combines with J gene TRBJ2-7; a possible D gene is TRBD2 (6 bases). CDR3 size: 14 residues. The germline gives CDR1 SGHKS, CDR2 YYEKEE (reference sequence). V lost 0 bases and J 6 bases, leaving 13 bases between the germline ends. The CDR3 DNA is TGTGCCAGCAGCTTGGGGAACAGACTAGGCGAGCAGTACTTC. Translation: CASSLGNRLGEQYF.

This clonotype has only a few counts. This chain links TRBV10-3 with TRBJ2-7, with 7 bases identical to TRBD2. Trimming removed 7 bases from V and 2 bases from J; junction bases left unmatched: 14. Germline assignment: CDR1 ENHRY and CDR2 SYGVKD. The CDR3 has 16 amino acids. The CDR3 spells CAIMDGEGSEAYEQYF. The CDR3 DNA follows: TGTGCCATCATGGATGGGGAGGGTAGCGAGGCCTACGAGCAGTACTTC.

The chain has TRBV4-3 and TRBJ2-1, with D perhaps TRBD1 (8 bases). With 1 base removed from V and 6 bases from J, the gap between germline ends came to 13 bases. The germline gives CDR1 LGHNA, CDR2 YSLEER. The CDR3 consists of 15 residues. The CDR3 bases are TGCGCCAGCAGCCAAGGGACAGGGAGGGTCAATGAGCAGTTCTTC. Translated: CASSQGTGRVNEQFF.

This chain links TRBV6-5 with TRBJ2-7; D call uncertain. Germline V CDR1 and CDR2: MNHEY, SVGAGI. The CDR3 runs 13 residues. Trimming shortened V by 5 bases and J by 6 bases, and 14 bases separated the two germline ends. The CDR3 DNA reads TGTGCCAGCAGTCTCTTTTCCGGCCGCGAGCAGTACTTC. This encodes CASSLFSGREQYF.

V usage is TRBV5-1 and J usage is TRBJ2-3; D not certain. The germline CDR1 and CDR2 sequences are SGHRS and YFSETQ. Between the trimmed V and J ends, which lost 0 bases and 2 bases, there was a span of 10 bases. The length of the CDR3 is 15 residues. The CDR3 is CASSLAALLTDTQYF. The CDR3 DNA follows: TGCGCCAGCAGCTTGGCGGCCTTACTCACAGATACGCAGTATTTT.

This clonotype was counted once. An end of the junction differs from the germline gene, which may be a read error. The chain employs TRBV6-6 and TRBJ1-2, with 10 bases lining up with TRBD1. The CDR3 is 13 amino acids. Looked up from germline, CDR1 is MNHNY and CDR2 is SVGAGI (reference sequence). This chain's CDR3 is CASTPGQGNGCTF. The CDR3 DNA follows: TGTGCCAGCACCCCGGGACAGGGGAATGGCTGCACCTTC.

Here the CDR3 reads CASSFLAGAFSYEQYF. The CDR3 region has the DNA TGCGCCAGCAGCTTTTTAGCGGGAGCCTTCTCCTACGAGCAGTACTTC. This sequence joins TRBV5-1 and TRBJ2-7, with TRBD2 identical over 9 bases. J was trimmed by 0 bases and V by 2 bases; bases with no gene match: 6. The CDR3 contains 16 residues. Germline V gene data show CDR1 as SGHRS and CDR2 as YFSETQ.

This chain links TRBV29-1 with TRBJ1-4; D perhaps matches TRBD1 (6 bases). Germline CDR1 SQVTM, CDR2 ANQGSEA. The V and J ends lost 0 bases and 4 bases respectively, with 15 bases between them. This CDR3 region has 16 residues. This chain's CDR3 is CSVEEGGARGNEKLFF. CDR3 nucleotide sequence: TGCAGCGTTGAAGAAGGGGGGGCGCGGGGTAATGAAAAACTGTTTTTT.

For the CDR3, the DNA is TGTGCCAGCAGTGCGTTCCGCCCCTCGACCGGGGAGCTGTTTTTT. This gives the protein CASSAFRPSTGELFF. The rearrangement uses TRBV6-1 and TRBJ2-2; D is uncertain. Germline CDR1 reads MNHNS; CDR2 reads SASEGT. Trimming cost V 4 bases and J 5 bases, with 14 bases left between them. CDR3 length: 15 amino acids.

J is TRBJ1-6 and V is TRBV18; TRBD1 matches 11 bases. In germline, CDR1 is KGHSH, CDR2 LQKENI. V gave up 3 bases and J gave up 7 bases; unmatched junction bases: 5. The CDR3 length is 16 residues. CDR3 bases: TGTGCCAGCTCACCCATGGACAGGGGGCAAAATTCACCCCTCCACTTT. Amino acids: CASSPMDRGQNSPLHF.

This clonotype was seen only a few times. One base away lies a much larger clone, so this may be a sequencing read error. The chain carries TRBV12-3 or TRBV12-4 and TRBJ2-1, with no clear D. This CDR3 contains 11 residues. V lost 7 bases and J lost 5, with 6 bases in between. CDR3 sequence: CASNRDNEQFF. CDR3 DNA sequence: TGTGCCAGCAACCGGGACAATGAGCAGTTCTTC.

The V gene is TRBV20-1, the J gene TRBJ2-3; 7 positions agree with TRBD1. Germline CDR1 DFQATT, CDR2 SNEGSKA (reference sequence). The CDR3 is 16 amino acids. Trimming took 0 bases from V and 1 from J; bases not matched to a gene: 7. This chain's CDR3 is CSARDKRGLGTDTQYF. The CDR3 DNA reads as TGCAGTGCTAGAGATAAGAGGGGGCTAGGCACAGATACGCAGTATTTT.

This clonotype was seen more than once but under ten times. The J gene is TRBJ1-5, the V gene TRBV20-1; tentative D call: TRBD1 (5 bases). The CDR3 is 16 amino acids. In germline, CDR1 is DFQATT, CDR2 SNEGSKA (reference sequence). The ends were cut back, 0 bases at V and 4 bases at J, with 16 bases in the middle. CDR3 DNA sequence: TGCAGTGCTAGAGATCCGGGGCAGGGACCTAATCAGCCCCAGCATTTT. Amino acids: CSARDPGQGPNQPQHF.

This clonotype was seen a handful of times. The chain has TRBV4-1 and TRBJ2-1; D is possibly TRBD1 (6 bases). The CDR3 spans 14 residues. The V gene lost 1 base and the J gene lost 7 bases, with 11 bases spanning the gap. Looked up from germline, CDR1 is MGHRA and CDR2 is YSYEKL. CDR3 DNA: TGCGCCAGCAGCCAAGCAGGGGTAGAAAATGAGCAGTTCTTC. Encoded protein: CASSQAGVENEQFF.

J is TRBJ1-4 and V is TRBV4-1; 9 bases match TRBD1. V was pared by 0 bases and J by 12 bases, with 8 bases of the junction left unmatched. This CDR3 comprises 15 residues. Germline CDR1 reads MGHRA; CDR2 reads YSYEKL. The CDR3 here is CASSQEGSTGGELFF. CDR3 in DNA: TGCGCCAGCAGCCAAGAAGGCTCGACAGGGGGTGAACTGTTTTTT.

The chain carries TRBV3-1 and TRBJ2-7, with TRBD2 matching over 9 bases. The better agreement between TRBJ2-5 and the DNA end casts doubt on the J call. Germline CDR1 is LGHDT and CDR2 is YNNKEL (reference sequence). This CDR3 spans 15 amino acids. In DNA form, the CDR3 reads TGTGCCAGCAGCTTCCTAGCGGGGCGGGAGGAGACCCAGTACTTC. Translated: CASSFLAGREETQYF.

The chain combines TRBV20-1 with TRBJ2-1, with 9 bases matching TRBD2. From germline, CDR1 is DFQATT and CDR2 SNEGSKA (reference sequence). V was pared by 3 bases and J by 4 bases, with 7 bases of the junction left unmatched. This CDR3 is built from 15 residues. CDR3 nucleotides: TGCAGTGCTAGGTTAGAGGCGGGAGGGTACAATGAGCAGTTCTTC. Translating it yields CSARLEAGGYNEQFF.

This chain connects TRBV29-1 to TRBJ2-1; D possibly corresponds to TRBD2 (6 bases). The CDR3 covers 12 residues. CDR1 is SQVTM and CDR2 is ANQGSEA in the germline V gene. Trimming removed 3 bases at V and 7 bases at J, with 10 bases between. The CDR3 DNA is TGCAGCGTTGAGGGAGGTAGGAATGAGCAGTTCTTC. This gives the protein CSVEGGRNEQFF.

The V gene is TRBV6-5, the J gene TRBJ2-1; 7 positions match TRBD1. The length of the CDR3 is 12 residues. After removal of 5 bases from V and 9 bases from J, the junction contained 4 bases not matched to a gene. Germline CDR1 is MNHEY and CDR2 is SVGAGI. The CDR3 coding sequence is TGTGCCAGCAGTAACGACAGGGTTGAGCAGTTCTTC. Amino acid sequence: CASSNDRVEQFF.

The rearrangement uses TRBV4-1 and TRBJ2-7; unclear D gene. This CDR3 contains 16 residues. With 1 base removed from V and 0 bases from J, the gap between germline ends came to 13 bases. CDR1 MGHRA and CDR2 YSYEKL come from the germline V gene. CDR3 nucleotide sequence: TGCGCCAGCAGCCAAGTCGAAGGCAGCCCCTCCTACGAGCAGTACTTC. Its translation is CASSQVEGSPSYEQYF.